The text below deals with one TCR beta chain. Only in-frame clones appear in the TCRdb table, and some are missing; sequencing was by immunoSEQ multiplex PCR. The sample shows over 100,000 clones, roughly 86% of them seen only once. This specimen comes from a study of blood T cell repertoires in COVID-19. Study-wide background: Some COVID-19 samples were acute and others convalescent; all came from the United States, Italy and Spain.

Looked up from germline, CDR1 is MNHEY and CDR2 is SVGEGT. The CDR3 is 14 residues long. Trimming removed 2 bases from V and 8 bases from J, with 13 bases in between. The chain employs TRBV6-2 or TRBV6-3 and TRBJ1-5; possibly TRBD1 for D (5 bases). Sequencing was performed on peripheral blood. This TCR was sampled from a man aged 35 to 55 with acute or convalescent COVID-19. CDR3: CASSYRQNWEPQHF. DNA for the CDR3: TGTGCCAGCAGTTACCGACAGAATTGGGAGCCCCAGCATTTT.